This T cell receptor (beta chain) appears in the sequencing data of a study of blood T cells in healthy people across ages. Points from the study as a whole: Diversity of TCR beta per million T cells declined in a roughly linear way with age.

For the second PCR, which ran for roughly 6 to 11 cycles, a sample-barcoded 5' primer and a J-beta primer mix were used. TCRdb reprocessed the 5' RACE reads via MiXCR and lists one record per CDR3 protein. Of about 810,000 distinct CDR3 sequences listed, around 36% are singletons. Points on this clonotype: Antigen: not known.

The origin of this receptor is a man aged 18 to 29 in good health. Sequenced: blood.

The CDR3 DNA is TGTGCCAGCAGCTCTCCCCCAGGGATAACTGAAGCTTTCTTT. Its protein product is CASSSPPGITEAFF. The genes are TRBV7-8 and TRBJ1-1; the D gene is possibly TRBD1 (5 bases). Trimming stripped 4 bases from V and 5 bases from J, with 14 bases between. The length of the CDR3 is 14 residues. Looked up from germline, CDR1 is SGHVS and CDR2 is FQNEAQ. Drawing the rest from reference TRBV7-8 and TRBJ1-1, the complete variable domain is GAGVSQSPRYKVAKRGQDVALRCDPISGHVSLFWYQQALGQGPEFLTYFQNEAQLDKSGLPSDRFFAERPEGSVSTLKIQRTQQEDSAVYLCASSSPPGITEAFFGQGTRLTVV.